The clone carrying this TCR beta chain showed up many times. Its antigen remains unknown. TCRdb re-analysed the RT-PCR reads in MiXCR, keeping a single row per CDR3 protein. The top ten clones hold 10% of a sample with 300,000 to 350,000 distinct CDR3 sequences, 20% to 25% of them seen once. The CDR3 is 15 amino acids. Germline V CDR1 and CDR2: LNHNV, YYDKDF (reference sequence). The V end lost 3 bases, the J end lost 4 bases, and 12 bases lay between the germline ends. This specimen comes from a study of response to subunit inactivated influenza vaccine. Notes on the study in general: It was the authors' suggestion that each seasonal influenza vaccination recruits few new T cells.

The material sequenced was PBMCs from blood, taken about 20 months after vaccination. This chain joins TRBV15 and TRBJ1-4, with TRBD1 as a possible D gene (6 bases). This TCR derives from a man between 50 and 70 years old who received an inactivated influenza vaccine. The CDR3 region is CATSSRGLGNEKLFF. The CDR3 DNA follows: TGTGCCACCAGCAGTCGGGGGCTGGGTAATGAAAAACTGTTTTTT.